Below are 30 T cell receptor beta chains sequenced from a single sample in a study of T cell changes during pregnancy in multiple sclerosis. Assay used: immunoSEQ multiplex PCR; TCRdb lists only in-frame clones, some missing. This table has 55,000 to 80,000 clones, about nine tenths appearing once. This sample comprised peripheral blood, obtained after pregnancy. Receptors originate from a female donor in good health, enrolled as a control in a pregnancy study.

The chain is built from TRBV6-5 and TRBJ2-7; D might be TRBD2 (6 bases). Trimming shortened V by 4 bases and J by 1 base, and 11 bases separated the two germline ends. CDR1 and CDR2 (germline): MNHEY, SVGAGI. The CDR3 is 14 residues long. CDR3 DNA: TGTGCCAGCAGTTTGAGTAGCGGATCCTACGAGCAGTACTTC. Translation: CASSLSSGSYEQYF.

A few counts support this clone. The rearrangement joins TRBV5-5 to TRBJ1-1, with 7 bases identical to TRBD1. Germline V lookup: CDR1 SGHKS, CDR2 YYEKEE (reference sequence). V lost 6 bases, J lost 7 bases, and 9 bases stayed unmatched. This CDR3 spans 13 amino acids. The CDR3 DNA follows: TGTGCCAGCACCCGACAGGGAGGCCTTGAAGCTTTCTTT. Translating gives CASTRQGGLEAFF.

DNA of the CDR3: TGCGCCAGCAGCCAACCCGCGGGGTACAATGAGCAGTTCTTC. It translates to CASSQPAGYNEQFF. The rearrangement uses TRBV4-1 and TRBJ2-1; TRBD2 is a possible D gene (6 bases). Germline V gives CDR1 MGHRA, CDR2 YSYEKL. The CDR3 length is 14 residues. V shed 2 bases and J shed 4 bases, with 9 bases lying between them.

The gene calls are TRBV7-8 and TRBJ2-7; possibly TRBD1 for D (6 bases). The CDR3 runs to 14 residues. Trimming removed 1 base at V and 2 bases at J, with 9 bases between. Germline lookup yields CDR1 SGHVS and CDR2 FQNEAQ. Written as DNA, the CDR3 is TGTGCCAGCAGCTTAGGAACAGGGACCTACGAGCAGTACTTC. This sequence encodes CASSLGTGTYEQYF.

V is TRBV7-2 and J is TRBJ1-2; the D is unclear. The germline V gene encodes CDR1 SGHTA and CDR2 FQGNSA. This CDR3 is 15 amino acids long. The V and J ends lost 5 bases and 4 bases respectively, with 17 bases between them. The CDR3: CASSEDGSSGYGYTF. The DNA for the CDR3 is TGTGCCAGCAGCGAAGACGGCAGCTCGGGCTATGGCTACACCTTC.

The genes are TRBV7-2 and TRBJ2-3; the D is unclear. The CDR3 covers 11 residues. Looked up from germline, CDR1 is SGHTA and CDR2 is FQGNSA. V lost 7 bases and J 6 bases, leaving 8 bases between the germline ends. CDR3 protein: CASTRQDTQYF. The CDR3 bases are TGTGCCAGCACCCGCCAGGATACGCAGTATTTT.

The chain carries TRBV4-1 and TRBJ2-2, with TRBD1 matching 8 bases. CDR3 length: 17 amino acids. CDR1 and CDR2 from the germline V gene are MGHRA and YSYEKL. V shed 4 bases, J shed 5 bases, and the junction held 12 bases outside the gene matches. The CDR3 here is CASSRETGGRRTGELFF. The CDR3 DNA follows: TGCGCCAGCAGCCGGGAAACAGGGGGGCGACGGACCGGGGAGCTGTTTTTT.

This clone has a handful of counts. CDR3 bases: TGTGCCAGTACGGACACCTCCTACAATGAGCAGTTCTTC. Amino acids: CASTDTSYNEQFF. The rearrangement links TRBV10-3 to TRBJ2-1; the D gene is possibly TRBD1 (5 bases). In germline, CDR1 is ENHRY, CDR2 SYGVKD. The V end was cut by 10 bases, the J end by 0 bases, with 10 bases between. CDR3 length: 13 amino acids.

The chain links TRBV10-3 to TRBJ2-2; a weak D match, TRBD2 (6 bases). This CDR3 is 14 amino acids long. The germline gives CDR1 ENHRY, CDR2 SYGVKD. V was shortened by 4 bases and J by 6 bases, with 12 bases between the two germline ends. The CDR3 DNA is TGTGCCATCAGTGGGGGGACTGAGGCCGGGGAGCTGTTTTTT. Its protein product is CAISGGTEAGELFF.

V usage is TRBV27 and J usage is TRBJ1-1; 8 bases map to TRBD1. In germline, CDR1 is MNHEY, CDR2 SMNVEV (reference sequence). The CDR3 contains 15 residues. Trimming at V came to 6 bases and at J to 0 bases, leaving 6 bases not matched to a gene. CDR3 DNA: TGTGCCAGCAGCCCTAAGACAGGGGTGAACACTGAAGCTTTCTTT. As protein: CASSPKTGVNTEAFF.

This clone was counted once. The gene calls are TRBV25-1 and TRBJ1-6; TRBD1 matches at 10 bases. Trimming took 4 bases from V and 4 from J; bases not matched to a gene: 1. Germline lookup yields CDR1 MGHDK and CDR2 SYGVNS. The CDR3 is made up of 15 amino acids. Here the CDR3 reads CASSGGQGYNSPLHF. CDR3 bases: TGTGCCAGCAGTGGGGGACAGGGGTATAATTCACCCCTCCACTTT.

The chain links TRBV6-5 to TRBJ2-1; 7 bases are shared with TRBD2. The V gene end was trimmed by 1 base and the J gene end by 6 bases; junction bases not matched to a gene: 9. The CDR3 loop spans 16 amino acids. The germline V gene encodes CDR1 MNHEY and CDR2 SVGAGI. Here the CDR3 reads CASSYYRGSGSNEQFF. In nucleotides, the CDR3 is TGTGCCAGCAGTTACTATCGCGGGAGTGGTTCCAATGAGCAGTTCTTC.

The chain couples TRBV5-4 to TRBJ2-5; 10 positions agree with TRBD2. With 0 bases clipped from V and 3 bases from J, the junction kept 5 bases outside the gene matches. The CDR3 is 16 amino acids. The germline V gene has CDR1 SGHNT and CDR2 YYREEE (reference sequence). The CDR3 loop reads CASSLAALAGEETQYF. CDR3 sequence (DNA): TGTGCCAGCAGCTTGGCCGCCCTAGCGGGAGAAGAGACCCAGTACTTC.

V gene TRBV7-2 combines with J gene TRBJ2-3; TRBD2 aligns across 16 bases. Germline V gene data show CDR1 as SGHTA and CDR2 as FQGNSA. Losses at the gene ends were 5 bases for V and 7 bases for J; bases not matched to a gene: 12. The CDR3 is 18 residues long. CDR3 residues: CASSPGTSGRAMVNTQYF. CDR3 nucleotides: TGTGCCAGCAGCCCTGGGACTAGCGGGAGGGCGATGGTAAATACGCAGTATTTT.

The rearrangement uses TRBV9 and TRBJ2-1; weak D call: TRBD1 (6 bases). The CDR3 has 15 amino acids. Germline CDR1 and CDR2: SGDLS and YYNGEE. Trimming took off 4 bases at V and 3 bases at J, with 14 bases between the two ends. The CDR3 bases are TGTGCCAGCAGCCCCACCAGGGGAAGCTACAATGAGCAGTTCTTC. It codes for CASSPTRGSYNEQFF.

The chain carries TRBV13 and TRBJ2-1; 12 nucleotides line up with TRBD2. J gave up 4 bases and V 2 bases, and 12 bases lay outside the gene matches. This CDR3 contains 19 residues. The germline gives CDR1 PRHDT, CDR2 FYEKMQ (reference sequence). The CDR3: CASSLKGLAGRLGYNEQFF. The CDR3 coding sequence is TGTGCCAGCAGCTTAAAGGGACTAGCGGGCCGCTTAGGGTACAATGAGCAGTTCTTC. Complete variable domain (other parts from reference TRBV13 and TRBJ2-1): AAGVIQSPRHLIKEKRETATLKCYPIPRHDTVYWYQQGPGQDPQFLISFYEKMQSDKGSIPDRFSAQQFSDYHSELNMSSLELGDSALYFCASSLKGLAGRLGYNEQFFGPGTRLTVL.

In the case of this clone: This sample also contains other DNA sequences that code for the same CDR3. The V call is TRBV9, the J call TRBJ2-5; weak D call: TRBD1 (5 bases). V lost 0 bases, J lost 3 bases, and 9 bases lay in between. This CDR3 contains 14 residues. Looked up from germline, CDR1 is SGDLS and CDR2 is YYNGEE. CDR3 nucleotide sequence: TGTGCCAGCAGCGTAGGGCAGGGAAAAGAGACCCAGTACTTC. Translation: CASSVGQGKETQYF.

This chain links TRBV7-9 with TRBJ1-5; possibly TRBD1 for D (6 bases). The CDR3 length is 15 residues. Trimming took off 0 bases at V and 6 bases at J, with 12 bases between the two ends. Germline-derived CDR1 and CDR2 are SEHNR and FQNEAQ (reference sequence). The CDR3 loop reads CASSLAGQGIQPQHF. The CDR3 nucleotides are TGTGCCAGCAGCTTAGCAGGGCAGGGGATTCAGCCCCAGCATTTT. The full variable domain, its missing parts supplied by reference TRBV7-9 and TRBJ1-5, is DTGVSQNPRHKITKRGQNVTFRCDPISEHNRLYWYRQTLGQGPEFLTYFQNEAQLEKSRLLSDRFSAERPKGSFSTLEIQRTEQGDSAMYLCASSLAGQGIQPQHFGDGTRLSIL.

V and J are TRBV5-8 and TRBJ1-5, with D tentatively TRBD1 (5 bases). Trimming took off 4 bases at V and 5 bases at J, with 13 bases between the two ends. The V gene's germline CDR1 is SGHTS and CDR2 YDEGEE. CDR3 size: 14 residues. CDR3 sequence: CASSTGGWDQPQHF. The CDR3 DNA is TGTGCCAGCAGCACGGGGGGGTGGGATCAGCCCCAGCATTTT.

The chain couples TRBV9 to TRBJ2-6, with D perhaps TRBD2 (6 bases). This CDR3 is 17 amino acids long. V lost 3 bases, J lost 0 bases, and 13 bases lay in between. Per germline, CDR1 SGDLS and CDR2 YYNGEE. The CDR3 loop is CASSATGLSSGANVLTF. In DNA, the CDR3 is TGTGCCAGCAGCGCAACGGGACTCTCCTCTGGGGCCAACGTCCTGACTTTC.

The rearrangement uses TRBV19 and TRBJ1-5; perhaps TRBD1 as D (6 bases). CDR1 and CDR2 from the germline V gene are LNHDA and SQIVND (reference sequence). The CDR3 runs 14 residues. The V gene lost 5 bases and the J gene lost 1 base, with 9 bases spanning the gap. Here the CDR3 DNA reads TGTGCCAGTAGTGTCGACAGGAGCAATCAGCCCCAGCATTTT. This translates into CASSVDRSNQPQHF.

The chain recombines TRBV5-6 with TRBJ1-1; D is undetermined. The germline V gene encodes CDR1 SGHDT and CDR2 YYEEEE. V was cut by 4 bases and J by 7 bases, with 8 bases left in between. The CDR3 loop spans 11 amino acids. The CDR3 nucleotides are TGTGCCAGCAGCGCGAGATATGAAGCTTTCTTT. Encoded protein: CASSARYEAFF. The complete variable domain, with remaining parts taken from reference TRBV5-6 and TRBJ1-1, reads DAGVTQSPTHLIKTRGQQVTLRCSPKSGHDTVSWYQQALGQGPQFIFQYYEEEERQRGNFPDRFSGHQFPNYSSELNVNALLLGDSALYLCASSARYEAFFGQGTRLTVV.

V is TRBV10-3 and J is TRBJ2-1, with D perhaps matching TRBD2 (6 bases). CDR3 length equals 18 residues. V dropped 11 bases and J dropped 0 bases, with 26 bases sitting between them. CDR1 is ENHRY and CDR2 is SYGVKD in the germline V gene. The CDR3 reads CAVGGGTSLKSSYNEQFF. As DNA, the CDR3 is TGTGCCGTTGGAGGCGGGACTTCTCTCAAGAGCTCCTACAATGAGCAGTTCTTC.

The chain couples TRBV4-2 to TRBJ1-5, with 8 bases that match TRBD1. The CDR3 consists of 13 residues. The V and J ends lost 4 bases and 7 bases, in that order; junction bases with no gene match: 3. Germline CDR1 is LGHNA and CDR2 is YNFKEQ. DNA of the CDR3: TGTGCCAGCAGCCCTGACAGGGGACAGCCCCAGCATTTT. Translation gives CASSPDRGQPQHF.

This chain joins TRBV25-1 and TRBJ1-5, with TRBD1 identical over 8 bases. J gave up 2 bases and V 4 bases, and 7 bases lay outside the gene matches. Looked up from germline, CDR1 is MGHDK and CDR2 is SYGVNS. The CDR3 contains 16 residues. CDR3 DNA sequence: TGTGCCAGCAGTGCCCGGACAGGGTCGGGCAATCAGCCCCAGCATTTT. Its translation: CASSARTGSGNQPQHF.

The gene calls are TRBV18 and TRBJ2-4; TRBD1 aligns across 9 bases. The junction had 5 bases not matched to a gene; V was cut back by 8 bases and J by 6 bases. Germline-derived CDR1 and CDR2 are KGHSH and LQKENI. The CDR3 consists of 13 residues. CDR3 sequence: CASADRGRNIQYF. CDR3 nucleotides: TGTGCCAGCGCGGACAGGGGACGAAACATTCAGTACTTC.

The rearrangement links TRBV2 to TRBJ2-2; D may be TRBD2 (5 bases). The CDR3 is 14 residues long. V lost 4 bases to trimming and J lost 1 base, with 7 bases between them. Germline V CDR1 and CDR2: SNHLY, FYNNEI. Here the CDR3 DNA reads TGTGCCAGCAGTGGAACTAGGAACACCGGGGAGCTGTTTTTT. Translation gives CASSGTRNTGELFF. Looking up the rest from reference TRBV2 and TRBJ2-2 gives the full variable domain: EPEVTQTPSHQVTQMGQEVILRCVPISNHLYFYWYRQILGQKVEFLVSFYNNEISEKSEIFDDQFSVERPDGSNFTLKIRSTKLEDSAMYFCASSGTRNTGELFFGEGSRLTVL.

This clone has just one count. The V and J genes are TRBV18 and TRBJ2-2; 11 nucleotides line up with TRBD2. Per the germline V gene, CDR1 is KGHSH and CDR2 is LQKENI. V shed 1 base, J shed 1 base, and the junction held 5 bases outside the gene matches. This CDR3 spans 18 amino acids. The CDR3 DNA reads TGTGCCAGCTCACCACAACTAACTAGCGGGGGGAACACCGGGGAGCTGTTTTTT. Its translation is CASSPQLTSGGNTGELFF. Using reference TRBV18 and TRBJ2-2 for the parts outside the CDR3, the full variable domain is NAGVMQNPRHLVRRRGQEARLRCSPMKGHSHVYWYRQLPEEGLKFMVYLQKENIIDESGMPKERFSAEFPKEGPSILRIQQVVRGDSAAYFCASSPQLTSGGNTGELFFGEGSRLTVL.

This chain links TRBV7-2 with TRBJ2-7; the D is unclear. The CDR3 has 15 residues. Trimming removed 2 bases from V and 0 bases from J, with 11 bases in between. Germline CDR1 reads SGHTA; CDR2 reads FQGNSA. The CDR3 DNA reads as TGTGCCAGCAGCTTAACCGACAAGAGCTCCTACGAGCAGTACTTC. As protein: CASSLTDKSSYEQYF.

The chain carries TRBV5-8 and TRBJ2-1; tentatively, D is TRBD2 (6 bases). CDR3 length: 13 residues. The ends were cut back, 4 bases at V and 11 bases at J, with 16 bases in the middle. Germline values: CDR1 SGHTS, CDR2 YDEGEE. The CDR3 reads CASSVFSGVKQFF. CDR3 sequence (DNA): TGTGCCAGCAGCGTGTTTAGCGGCGTTAAGCAGTTCTTC. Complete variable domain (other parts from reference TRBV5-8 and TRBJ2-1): EAGVTQSPTHLIKTRGQQATLRCSPISGHTSVYWYQQALGLGLQFLLWYDEGEERNRGNFPPRFSGRQFPNYSSELNVNALELEDSALYLCASSVFSGVKQFFGPGTRLTVL.